The 8 T cell receptor beta chains listed next were all sequenced from one sample in a study of T-cell memory formation after mild COVID-19. TCRdb called the 5' RACE reads again in MiXCR, with one record for every CDR3 protein. The sample lists under 250,000 distinct CDR3 sequences; roughly 10% were seen once. Source material: PBMCs or a T cell subset sorted from them (not recorded which). These receptors were collected from a man in his late teens or twenties who had mild COVID-19 (a few samples of this study predate the infection). Cell type and time point are not known.

This clonotype was observed a few times. The rearrangement uses TRBV29-1 and TRBJ1-1; D is possibly TRBD1 (6 bases). The V gene's germline CDR1 is SQVTM and CDR2 ANQGSEA. Deletions cut 8 bases from V and 1 base from J, with 14 bases between. This CDR3 has 13 amino acids. In DNA form, the CDR3 reads TGCAGCTCCACCCGACAGGAGAACACTGAAGCTTTCTTT. Amino acids: CSSTRQENTEAFF.

This clonotype was detected many times. The chain recombines TRBV7-2 with TRBJ2-5, with D unresolved. The CDR3 loop spans 13 amino acids. The V end was cut by 5 bases, the J end by 2 bases, with 9 bases between. CDR1 SGHTA and CDR2 FQGNSA come from the germline V gene. The CDR3 spells CASSPRRQETQYF. The DNA of the CDR3 is TGTGCCAGCAGCCCTAGACGACAAGAGACCCAGTACTTC.

This clonotype was seen a handful of times. V is TRBV5-5 and J is TRBJ2-7; D perhaps matches TRBD2 (5 bases). CDR3 size: 13 residues. The V gene lost 2 bases and the J gene lost 4 bases, with 10 bases spanning the gap. Germline V gives CDR1 SGHKS, CDR2 YYEKEE (reference sequence). The CDR3, as DNA: TGTGCCAGCAGCTTAGTGGGCGGGTACGAGCAGTACTTC. As protein: CASSLVGGYEQYF. The variable domain in full, completed from reference TRBV5-5 and TRBJ2-7, reads DAGVTQSPTHLIKTRGQQVTLRCSPISGHKSVSWYQQVLGQGPQFIFQYYEKEERGRGNFPDRFSARQFPNYSSELNVNALLLGDSALYLCASSLVGGYEQYFGPGTRLTVT.

V usage is TRBV7-9 and J usage is TRBJ1-2, with unresolved D. In germline, CDR1 is SEHNR, CDR2 FQNEAQ (reference sequence). The ends were cut back, 5 bases at V and 3 bases at J, with 7 bases in the middle. The CDR3 has 12 residues. The CDR3 loop reads CASSPWDYGYTF. The DNA of the CDR3 is TGTGCCAGCAGCCCTTGGGACTATGGCTACACCTTC.

This chain uses TRBV19 with TRBJ1-4; D ambiguous. The germline CDR1 and CDR2 sequences are LNHDA and SQIVND (reference sequence). The CDR3 length is 15 residues. Trimming left V 4 bases short and J 4 bases short, with 13 bases between. The DNA for the CDR3 is TGTGCCAGTAGTACATTCTCGGTGGATAATGAAAAACTGTTTTTT. Translating it yields CASSTFSVDNEKLFF.

CDR3 in DNA: TGCGCCAGCAGCTTGGGACCGACAGGGTCGTTATCACCCCTCCACTTT. As protein: CASSLGPTGSLSPLHF. This rearrangement joins TRBV5-1 to TRBJ1-6, with 7 bases matching TRBD1. Losses at the gene ends were 0 bases for V and 10 bases for J; bases not matched to a gene: 10. CDR3 length equals 16 residues. In germline, CDR1 is SGHRS, CDR2 YFSETQ.

This clonotype was seen a handful of times. In DNA, the CDR3 is TGTGCCAGCAGTTATAGCAGGTCCTACGAGCAGTACTTC. Amino acids: CASSYSRSYEQYF. The V and J genes are TRBV6-5 and TRBJ2-7; D gene uncertain. Germline CDR1 is MNHEY and CDR2 is SVGAGI. The V gene lost 3 bases and the J gene lost 1 base, with 7 bases spanning the gap. CDR3 size: 13 residues.

This chain connects TRBV15 to TRBJ2-5; D is undetermined. In germline, CDR1 is LNHNV, CDR2 YYDKDF (reference sequence). The CDR3 is 14 residues long. V lost 0 bases, J lost 5 bases, and 10 bases lay in between. The CDR3 sequence is CATSRDGYGETQYF. CDR3 nucleotide sequence: TGTGCCACCAGCAGAGATGGATATGGGGAGACCCAGTACTTC.